This T cell receptor (beta chain) was obtained from a study of T cells in localized non-small cell lung cancer. Study results and caveats: Uninvolved adjacent lung showed higher T cell clonality than tumor. A median of 57 clones ranked among the top 100 in tumor appeared in adjacent lung.

Germline values: CDR1 SGHNT, CDR2 YENEEA. This CDR3 contains 14 residues. Trimming removed 5 bases from V and 4 bases from J; junction bases left unmatched: 6. Sequencing was performed with immunoSEQ multiplex PCR; in TCRdb, only in-frame clones are kept and a portion is missing. The sample has 4,000 to 6,000 clones; under 60% are singletons. In regard to this clone: As yet, its antigen is unknown.

The input for sequencing was lymph node tissue, taken before any cancer treatment. This receptor was taken from a male donor older than 55 with stage I squamous cell lung carcinoma. This rearrangement joins TRBV11-3 to TRBJ2-3; 7 nucleotides agree with TRBD1. CDR3 sequence reads: CASSRGQSADTQYF. The CDR3 DNA sequence: TGTGCCAGCAGCAGGGGACAGAGCGCAGATACGCAGTATTTT.